The rows below give T cell receptor beta chains drawn from one sample of a study of CD8 T cells in Susac syndrome. TCRdb ran MiXCR on the immunoSEQ multiplex PCR reads and lists one entry per CDR3 protein. Of some 140,000 distinct CDR3 sequences listed, approximately 95% were seen once; the top ten hold approximately 0.18%. Sequencing was performed on CD8+ T cells from PBMCs. These receptors came from a human donor with Susac syndrome. Each CDR3 is given with its conserved first and last residue. Fields, in order: CDR3 protein, CDR3 DNA, D gene, clone size, J gene, V gene. D genes are given only for firm matches. Only part of the rows carry a size: once, few, many, or a class if the clone is expanded.

cdr3_aa: CSASTRETQYF
cdr3_nt: TGCAGTGCTAGTACCAGGGAGACCCAGTACTTC
d_call: .
clone_size: .
j_call: TRBJ2-5
v_call: TRBV20-1

cdr3_aa: CASSQEQGDYNEQFF
cdr3_nt: TGCGCCAGCAGCCAAGAACAGGGGGACTACAATGAGCAGTTCTTC
d_call: TRBD1
clone_size: .
j_call: TRBJ2-1
v_call: TRBV4-1

cdr3_aa: CASSSTGASGNTIYF
cdr3_nt: TGTGCCAGCAGCTCCACAGGGGCCTCTGGAAACACCATATATTTT
d_call: TRBD1
clone_size: .
j_call: TRBJ1-3
v_call: TRBV5-4

cdr3_aa: CASSLGHSDTQYF
cdr3_nt: TGTGCCAGCAGCCTCGGACATTCAGATACGCAGTATTTT
d_call: .
clone_size: .
j_call: TRBJ2-3
v_call: TRBV2

cdr3_aa: CASCLGTSGSYEQYF
cdr3_nt: TGTGCTAGTTGCCTCGGGACTAGCGGCTCCTACGAGCAGTACTTC
d_call: TRBD2
clone_size: .
j_call: TRBJ2-7
v_call: TRBV12-5

cdr3_aa: CASSSMPLGQPQHF
cdr3_nt: TGTGCCAGCAGTTCTATGCCCCTGGGTCAGCCCCAGCATTTT
d_call: .
clone_size: .
j_call: TRBJ1-5
v_call: TRBV27

cdr3_aa: CASSVGDTAGGYTF
cdr3_nt: TGTGCCAGCAGCGTAGGGGACACGGCGGGTGGCTACACCTTC
d_call: .
clone_size: once
j_call: TRBJ1-2
v_call: TRBV9

cdr3_aa: CSAPGQSSYEQYF
cdr3_nt: TGCAGTGCTCCGGGACAGAGCTCCTACGAGCAGTACTTC
d_call: TRBD1
clone_size: .
j_call: TRBJ2-7
v_call: TRBV20-1

cdr3_aa: CASSLEGALRSQHF
cdr3_nt: TGTGCCAGCAGCTTGGAGGGGGCGCTTCGCTCGCAGCATTTT
d_call: TRBD1
clone_size: .
j_call: TRBJ1-5
v_call: TRBV5-6

cdr3_aa: CASRGQGGGYTF
cdr3_nt: TGTGCCAGCAGGGGACAGGGAGGTGGCTACACCTTC
d_call: TRBD1
clone_size: .
j_call: TRBJ1-2
v_call: TRBV6-5

cdr3_aa: CSVEDRDSRVEQFF
cdr3_nt: TGCAGCGTTGAAGATCGGGACTCCCGAGTTGAGCAGTTCTTC
d_call: .
clone_size: .
j_call: TRBJ2-1
v_call: TRBV29-1

cdr3_aa: CASSASVGDYGYTF
cdr3_nt: TGTGCCAGCAGCGCATCAGTGGGGGACTATGGCTACACCTTC
d_call: .
clone_size: .
j_call: TRBJ1-2
v_call: TRBV5-4

cdr3_aa: CASSLELVWDEQFF
cdr3_nt: TGTGCCAGCAGTTTAGAGCTAGTTTGGGATGAGCAGTTCTTC
d_call: .
clone_size: .
j_call: TRBJ2-1
v_call: TRBV12-3/TRBV12-4

cdr3_aa: CASSSGGAVSSYEQYF
cdr3_nt: TGTGCCAGCAGTTCAGGGGGCGCCGTGAGCTCCTACGAGCAGTACTTC
d_call: TRBD1
clone_size: .
j_call: TRBJ2-7
v_call: TRBV12-3/TRBV12-4

cdr3_aa: CASRYTGTDPYNEQFF
cdr3_nt: TGTGCCAGCAGATACACCGGGACAGATCCTTACAATGAGCAGTTCTTC
d_call: TRBD1
clone_size: .
j_call: TRBJ2-1
v_call: TRBV7-2

cdr3_aa: CASSHNTGMNTEAFF
cdr3_nt: TGCGCCAGCAGCCATAATACAGGGATGAACACTGAAGCTTTCTTT
d_call: .
clone_size: .
j_call: TRBJ1-1
v_call: TRBV4-1

cdr3_aa: CASSFETGGYEQYF
cdr3_nt: TGTGCCAGCAGCTTCGAGACAGGGGGCTACGAGCAGTACTTC
d_call: TRBD1
clone_size: .
j_call: TRBJ2-7
v_call: TRBV11-1

cdr3_aa: CASSDSAFRETQYF
cdr3_nt: TGTGCCAGCTCCGATAGCGCATTCCGGGAGACCCAGTACTTC
d_call: .
clone_size: .
j_call: TRBJ2-5
v_call: TRBV28

cdr3_aa: CASSISWTYNEQFF
cdr3_nt: TGTGCCAGTAGTATATCCTGGACCTACAATGAGCAGTTCTTC
d_call: .
clone_size: .
j_call: TRBJ2-1
v_call: TRBV19

cdr3_aa: CSASPSGQETQYF
cdr3_nt: TGCAGTGCTAGCCCCTCTGGGCAAGAGACCCAGTACTTC
d_call: .
clone_size: .
j_call: TRBJ2-5
v_call: TRBV20-1

cdr3_aa: CASSKRWQGGYSPLHF
cdr3_nt: TGTGCCAGCAGCAAACGGTGGCAAGGAGGTTATTCACCCCTCCACTTT
d_call: .
clone_size: .
j_call: TRBJ1-6
v_call: TRBV21-1

cdr3_aa: CASSGTGAGSNEQFF
cdr3_nt: TGTGCCAGCAGTGGCACTGGGGCGGGTAGCAATGAGCAGTTCTTC
d_call: .
clone_size: .
j_call: TRBJ2-1
v_call: TRBV12-3/TRBV12-4

cdr3_aa: CASSLAGDSYEQYF
cdr3_nt: TGTGCCAGCAGCTTGGCTGGCGATTCCTACGAGCAGTACTTC
d_call: .
clone_size: .
j_call: TRBJ2-7
v_call: TRBV5-5

cdr3_aa: CASSLGGSGYEQYF
cdr3_nt: TGTGCCAGCAGTTTGGGGGGGAGTGGCTACGAGCAGTACTTC
d_call: TRBD2
clone_size: few
j_call: TRBJ2-7
v_call: TRBV12-3/TRBV12-4

cdr3_aa: CSARHGGNYEQYF
cdr3_nt: TGCAGTGCTAGACACGGGGGGAACTACGAGCAGTACTTC
d_call: TRBD2
clone_size: .
j_call: TRBJ2-7
v_call: TRBV20-1

cdr3_aa: CATEGASVNEQFF
cdr3_nt: TGTGCCACCGAGGGGGCTAGCGTCAATGAGCAGTTCTTC
d_call: .
clone_size: .
j_call: TRBJ2-1
v_call: TRBV19

cdr3_aa: CASSFDTGELFF
cdr3_nt: TGCGCCAGCAGCTTCGATACGGGGGAGCTGTTTTTT
d_call: .
clone_size: .
j_call: TRBJ2-2
v_call: TRBV5-1

cdr3_aa: CSAVSGSSYEQYF
cdr3_nt: TGCAGTGCCGTTAGCGGGAGCTCCTACGAGCAGTACTTC
d_call: TRBD2
clone_size: .
j_call: TRBJ2-7
v_call: TRBV20-1

cdr3_aa: CASTVQGSYEQYF
cdr3_nt: TGTGCCAGCACGGTCCAGGGATCGTACGAGCAGTACTTC
d_call: .
clone_size: .
j_call: TRBJ2-7
v_call: TRBV27

cdr3_aa: CASSLSGGYSSYEQYF
cdr3_nt: TGTGCCAGCAGTTTATCAGGCGGGTACAGCTCCTACGAGCAGTACTTC
d_call: .
clone_size: .
j_call: TRBJ2-7
v_call: TRBV27

cdr3_aa: CASSSSGGEETQYF
cdr3_nt: TGTGCCAGCAGCTCTAGTGGTGGGGAAGAGACCCAGTACTTC
d_call: .
clone_size: .
j_call: TRBJ2-5
v_call: TRBV7-9

cdr3_aa: CSVDPAGVGTGELFF
cdr3_nt: TGCAGCGTTGATCCAGCGGGAGTAGGCACCGGGGAGCTGTTTTTT
d_call: TRBD2
clone_size: .
j_call: TRBJ2-2
v_call: TRBV29-1

cdr3_aa: CASSGDTNYNEQFF
cdr3_nt: TGTGCCAGCAGCGGAGACACCAATTACAATGAGCAGTTCTTC
d_call: .
clone_size: .
j_call: TRBJ2-1
v_call: TRBV5-4

cdr3_aa: CSAKPEGSRQGKLFF
cdr3_nt: TGCAGTGCCAAGCCCGAGGGTTCTCGGCAGGGAAAACTGTTTTTT
d_call: .
clone_size: .
j_call: TRBJ1-4
v_call: TRBV20-1

cdr3_aa: CSVPIGSTYEQYF
cdr3_nt: TGCAGCGTTCCAATCGGTTCCACCTACGAGCAGTACTTC
d_call: .
clone_size: .
j_call: TRBJ2-7
v_call: TRBV29-1

cdr3_aa: CASSYNMDRGWTEAFF
cdr3_nt: TGTGCCAGCAGTTACAATATGGACAGGGGATGGACTGAAGCTTTCTTT
d_call: TRBD1
clone_size: .
j_call: TRBJ1-1
v_call: TRBV6-5

cdr3_aa: CASSQGGLISGANVLTF
cdr3_nt: TGTGCCAGCAGCCAAGGGGGTCTGATCTCTGGGGCCAACGTCCTGACTTTC
d_call: .
clone_size: .
j_call: TRBJ2-6
v_call: TRBV4-2

cdr3_aa: CASAQGRAGYTF
cdr3_nt: TGTGCCAGCGCCCAGGGGAGGGCGGGCTACACCTTC
d_call: .
clone_size: .
j_call: TRBJ1-2
v_call: TRBV13

cdr3_aa: CASSARGTAPYEQYF
cdr3_nt: TGTGCCAGCAGCGCGCGAGGGACAGCCCCTTACGAGCAGTACTTC
d_call: TRBD1
clone_size: .
j_call: TRBJ2-7
v_call: TRBV9

cdr3_aa: CASSQVSQPLTGYTF
cdr3_nt: TGTGCCAGCAGCCAAGTGTCCCAGCCCCTAACGGGCTACACCTTC
d_call: .
clone_size: .
j_call: TRBJ1-2
v_call: TRBV3-1

cdr3_aa: CSVRQGRPGELFF
cdr3_nt: TGCAGCGTCCGACAGGGCCGCCCCGGGGAGCTGTTTTTT
d_call: TRBD1
clone_size: once
j_call: TRBJ2-2
v_call: TRBV29-1

cdr3_aa: CASSDRAQGGEQFF
cdr3_nt: TGTGCCAGCAGTGATAGGGCCCAAGGAGGGGAGCAGTTCTTC
d_call: .
clone_size: .
j_call: TRBJ2-1
v_call: TRBV2

cdr3_aa: CASRGDRPDPALGANVLTF
cdr3_nt: TGTGCCAGCAGGGGGGACAGGCCCGACCCGGCCCTTGGGGCCAACGTCCTGACTTTC
d_call: TRBD1
clone_size: .
j_call: TRBJ2-6
v_call: TRBV5-4

cdr3_aa: CASSPSLKRGTKNIQYF
cdr3_nt: TGTGCCAGTAGTCCCTCCTTAAAAAGGGGAACCAAAAACATTCAGTACTTC
d_call: .
clone_size: .
j_call: TRBJ2-4
v_call: TRBV19

cdr3_aa: CASSSGLAGNTGELFF
cdr3_nt: TGTGCCAGCAGTTCCGGCCTAGCGGGCAACACCGGGGAGCTGTTTTTT
d_call: TRBD2
clone_size: once
j_call: TRBJ2-2
v_call: TRBV28

cdr3_aa: CASGGGTGELFF
cdr3_nt: TGTGCCAGCGGGGGTGGGACCGGGGAGCTGTTTTTT
d_call: .
clone_size: .
j_call: TRBJ2-2
v_call: TRBV12-3/TRBV12-4

cdr3_aa: CASSLLGNYNEQFF
cdr3_nt: TGTGCCAGCAGTTTATTAGGGAACTACAATGAGCAGTTCTTC
d_call: .
clone_size: .
j_call: TRBJ2-1
v_call: TRBV27

cdr3_aa: CSASGTGGHLGYGYTF
cdr3_nt: TGCAGTGCCTCCGGGACAGGGGGCCATCTGGGCTATGGCTACACCTTC
d_call: TRBD1
clone_size: .
j_call: TRBJ1-2
v_call: TRBV20-1

cdr3_aa: CATGSTATNEKLFF
cdr3_nt: TGTGCCACCGGATCGACAGCAACTAATGAAAAACTGTTTTTT
d_call: .
clone_size: .
j_call: TRBJ1-4
v_call: TRBV28

cdr3_aa: CSARAGGQYEQYF
cdr3_nt: TGCAGTGCTAGAGCCGGCGGCCAATACGAGCAGTACTTC
d_call: .
clone_size: .
j_call: TRBJ2-7
v_call: TRBV20-1

cdr3_aa: CASSGVAGRYEQYF
cdr3_nt: TGTGCCAGTTCCGGAGTAGCGGGAAGATACGAGCAGTACTTC
d_call: TRBD2
clone_size: .
j_call: TRBJ2-7
v_call: TRBV19

cdr3_aa: CASSFGTGGYGYTF
cdr3_nt: TGTGCCAGCAGCTTCGGAACAGGGGGCTATGGCTACACCTTC
d_call: TRBD1
clone_size: .
j_call: TRBJ1-2
v_call: TRBV5-6

cdr3_aa: CATSTNRGLTDTQYF
cdr3_nt: TGTGCCACCAGCACAAACAGGGGGCTGACAGATACGCAGTATTTT
d_call: TRBD1
clone_size: .
j_call: TRBJ2-3
v_call: TRBV15

cdr3_aa: CASSFRDYYTDTQYF
cdr3_nt: TGTGCCAGCAGCTTCAGGGACTACTACACAGATACGCAGTATTTT
d_call: TRBD2
clone_size: .
j_call: TRBJ2-3
v_call: TRBV11-2

cdr3_aa: CAWSLAVGAKNIQYF
cdr3_nt: TGTGCCTGGAGTCTCGCGGTAGGGGCCAAAAACATTCAGTACTTC
d_call: .
clone_size: .
j_call: TRBJ2-4
v_call: TRBV30